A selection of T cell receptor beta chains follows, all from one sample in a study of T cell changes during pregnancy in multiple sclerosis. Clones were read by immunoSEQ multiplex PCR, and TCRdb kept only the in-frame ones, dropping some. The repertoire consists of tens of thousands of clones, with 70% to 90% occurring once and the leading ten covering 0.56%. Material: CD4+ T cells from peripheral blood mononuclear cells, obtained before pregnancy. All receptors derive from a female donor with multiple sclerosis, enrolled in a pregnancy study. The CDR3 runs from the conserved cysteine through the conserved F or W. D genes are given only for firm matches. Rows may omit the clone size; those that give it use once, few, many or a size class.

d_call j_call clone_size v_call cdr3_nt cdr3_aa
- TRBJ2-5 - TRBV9 TGTGCCAGCAGCGTAGCCGGGGGGCTACAAGAGACCCAGTACTTC CASSVAGGLQETQYF
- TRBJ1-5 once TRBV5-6 TGTGCCAGCAGCTTTACAGGACCTAGCAATCAGCCCCAGCATTTT CASSFTGPSNQPQHF
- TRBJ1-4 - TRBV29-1 TGCAGCGTTGCGAGGGGGATGGATGAAAAACTGTTTTTT CSVARGMDEKLFF
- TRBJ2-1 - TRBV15 TGTGCCACCAGCAGATCGAGAGGAGATGAGCAGTTCTTC CATSRSRGDEQFF
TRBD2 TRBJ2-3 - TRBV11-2 TGTGCCAGCAGCTTAGCGGGGGGGCGTGATACGCAGTATTTT CASSLAGGRDTQYF
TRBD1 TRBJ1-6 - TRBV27 TGTGCCAGCAGTCCGACCAGGAGGGGGCTGGAATCACCCCTCCACTTT CASSPTRRGLESPLHF
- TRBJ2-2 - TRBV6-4 TGTGCCAGAAAAACAGAACAGGGCTTGAACACCGGGGAGCTGTTTTTT CARKTEQGLNTGELFF
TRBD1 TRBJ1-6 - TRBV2 TGTGCCAGCAGCCTCGGGACAGGGGTGAATTCACCCCTCCACTTT CASSLGTGVNSPLHF
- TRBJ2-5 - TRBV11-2 TGTGCCAGCAGTCCATCAGGCTTAGAGACCCAGTACTTC CASSPSGLETQYF
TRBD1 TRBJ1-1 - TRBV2 TGTGCCAGCAGTGGGACAGGGGGCACTGAAGCTTTCTTT CASSGTGGTEAFF
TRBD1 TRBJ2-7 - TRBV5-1 TGCGCCAGCGGGGACAGGACAGCCTCCTACGAGCAGTACTTC CASGDRTASYEQYF
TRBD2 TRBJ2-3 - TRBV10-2 TGCGCCAGCAGTGAGTGGGGTAGCGGGGGGTCTAGCACAGATACGCAGTATTTT CASSEWGSGGSSTDTQYF